This T cell receptor (beta chain) was sequenced for a study of T-cell memory formation after mild COVID-19. Study-level background: For the most part, TCR clusters were specific to one donor. Findings and caveats of the study: Contracting CD4+ clones were located mainly in CM and EM, and CD8+ clones in EMRA. In pre-infection memory, a portion of responding clones appeared, which suggested that cross-reactive memory joined. Day 37-peaking second-wave clones had unconfirmed SARS-CoV-2 specificity.

In its sample, this clonotype was seen a few times. No antigen is known for it. Via MiXCR, TCRdb re-called the 5' RACE reads, giving one row per CDR3 protein. The data contain under 250,000 distinct CDR3 sequences, about 11% of them seen just once; the ten biggest clones take up approximately 3%. The ends lost 5 bases at V and 2 bases at J; junction bases unmatched: 6. Germline CDR1 is SGHNT and CDR2 is YENEEA. The CDR3 is 15 residues long. The gene calls are TRBV11-3 and TRBJ2-3, with 8 positions matching TRBD1. This clonotype originated in a man aged 18 to 30 who had mild COVID-19 (a few samples of this study predate the infection). Cell type and time point are not known. The sample comprised PBMCs or a T cell subset sorted from them (not recorded which). CDR3 in amino acids: CASSQGQGDTDTQYF. The CDR3 DNA follows: TGTGCCAGCAGCCAAGGACAGGGCGACACAGATACGCAGTATTTT.